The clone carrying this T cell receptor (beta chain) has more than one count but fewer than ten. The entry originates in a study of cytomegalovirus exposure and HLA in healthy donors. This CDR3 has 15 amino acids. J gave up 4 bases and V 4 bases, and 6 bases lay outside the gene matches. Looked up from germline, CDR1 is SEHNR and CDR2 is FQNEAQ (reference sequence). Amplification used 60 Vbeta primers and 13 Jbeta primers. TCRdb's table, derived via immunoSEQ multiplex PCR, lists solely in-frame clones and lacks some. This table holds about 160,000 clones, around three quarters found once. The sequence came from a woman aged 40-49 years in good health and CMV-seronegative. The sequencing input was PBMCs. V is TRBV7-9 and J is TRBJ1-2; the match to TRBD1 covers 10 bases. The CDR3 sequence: CASSSRTGGSYGYTF. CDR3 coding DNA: TGTGCCAGCAGCTCCCGGACAGGGGGTAGCTATGGCTACACCTTC.